This T cell receptor beta chain was sequenced in a study of T cells in Graves' hyperthyroidism and ophthalmopathy. At the level of the study: The initial diagnosis was the point when peripheral blood was collected, ahead of any treatment.

Trimming at V came to 4 bases and at J to 7 bases, leaving 5 bases not matched to a gene. The CDR3 contains 14 residues. Germline V gene sequence: CDR1 MGHRA, CDR2 YSYEKL. Amplification of TCR beta CDR3 regions used RNA as the template. The HTBI primer set was used in a first-round RT-PCR of the TCR CDR3. MiXCR, run by TCRdb on the multiplex PCR reads, gives a single entry per CDR3 protein. The sample has around 200,000 distinct CDR3 sequences, 17% seen once. Researchers barred patients who had uncontrolled infection, other autoimmune disease, pregnancy or lactation. The chain carries TRBV4-1 and TRBJ2-1, with 9 bases lining up with TRBD1. The receptor's source is a woman in her fifties or sixties with Graves' hyperthyroidism. Sequenced: blood. CDR3 residues: CASSRPGQGNEQFF. CDR3 nucleotides: TGCGCCAGCAGCCGCCCGGGACAGGGTAATGAGCAGTTCTTC.